The text below deals with one T cell receptor beta chain. Its antigen is not identified. The CDR3 runs to 15 residues. Germline assignment: CDR1 LNHNV and CDR2 YYDKDF (reference sequence). V lost 0 bases to trimming and J lost 5 bases; unmatched junction nucleotides: 6. These data originate in a study of T cell responses to AZD1222 COVID-19 vaccine. Study conclusions and caveats: It should be noted that donors were predominantly white British and more often female, and clonal diversity was possibly underestimated. Of spike-specific TCRs, nearly half reportedly target regions left unmutated in variants. Only after the peak T cell response were repertoires sampled.

Using immunoSEQ multiplex PCR, the repertoire was profiled, and TCRdb retains in-frame clones only, with some absent. This repertoire shows around 140,000 clones, roughly 90% found once; its top ten account for about 3.5%. The chain carries TRBV15 and TRBJ1-1; 7 bases align to TRBD1. Sample: peripheral blood, taken 28 days after the second AZD1222 dose. The sequence was obtained from an adult who received the AZD1222 COVID-19 vaccine. Here the CDR3 DNA reads TGTGCCACCAGCAGAGATCGACAGGGAGGAACTGAAGCTTTCTTT. Translation gives CATSRDRQGGTEAFF.